This TCR beta chain is drawn from a study of control samples from healthy donors and cancer patients. Generated by immunoSEQ multiplex PCR, the TCRdb table keeps only in-frame clones and is missing some. The sample has approximately 69,000 clones, about 92% seen once. V lost 6 bases and J lost 6, with 16 bases in between. The CDR3 covers 14 residues. The germline V gene has CDR1 LNHDA and CDR2 SQIVND (reference sequence). The origin of this receptor is a man between 60 and 75 years old with colorectal cancer. This chain uses TRBV19 with TRBJ2-3; perhaps TRBD2 as D (6 bases). The sequenced material came from PBMCs. This CDR3 reads CASRGTVTGDTQYF. The CDR3 bases are TGTGCCAGTAGAGGGACTGTTACGGGGGATACGCAGTATTTT.